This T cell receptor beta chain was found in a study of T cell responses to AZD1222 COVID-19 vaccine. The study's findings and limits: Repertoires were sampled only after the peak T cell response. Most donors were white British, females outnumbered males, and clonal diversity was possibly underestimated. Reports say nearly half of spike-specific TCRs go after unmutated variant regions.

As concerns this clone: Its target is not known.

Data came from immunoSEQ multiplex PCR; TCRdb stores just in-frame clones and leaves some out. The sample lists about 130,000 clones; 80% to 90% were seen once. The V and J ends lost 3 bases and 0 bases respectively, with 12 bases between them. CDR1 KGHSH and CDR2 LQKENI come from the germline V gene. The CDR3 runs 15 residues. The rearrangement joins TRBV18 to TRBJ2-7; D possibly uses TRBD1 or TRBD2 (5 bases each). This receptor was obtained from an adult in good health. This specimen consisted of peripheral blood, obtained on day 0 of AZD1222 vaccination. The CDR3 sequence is CASSPMGDLSYEQYF. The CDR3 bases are TGTGCCAGCTCACCCATGGGGGACCTCTCCTACGAGCAGTACTTC.